Below are 23 T cell receptor beta chains sequenced from a single sample in a study of T cell responses to AZD1222 COVID-19 vaccine. Method: immunoSEQ multiplex PCR; TCRdb's copy keeps in-frame clones and lacks some. The data hold about 150,000 clones, with around nine tenths observed a single time. The sample here was peripheral blood, taken 28 days after the second AZD1222 dose. All receptors derive from an adult who received the AZD1222 COVID-19 vaccine.

The CDR3 sequence is CASSRGQGGNTEAFF. The CDR3 DNA sequence: TGTGCCAGCAGCCGGGGACAGGGGGGGAACACTGAAGCTTTCTTT. The chain is built from TRBV5-4 and TRBJ1-1; 11 nucleotides match TRBD1. CDR1 SGHNT and CDR2 YYREEE come from the germline V gene (reference sequence). The CDR3 spans 15 residues. Trimming took 4 bases from V and 1 from J; bases not matched to a gene: 3.

The CDR3 bases are TGTGCCAGCAGTTACTCGGGGGCCGGGGGGAACACCATATATTTT. Translated, it gives CASSYSGAGGNTIYF. The chain recombines TRBV6-5 with TRBJ1-3; maybe TRBD1 (6 bases). The CDR3 has 15 amino acids. The V gene lost 0 bases and the J gene lost 7 bases, with 13 bases spanning the gap. CDR1 is MNHEY and CDR2 is SVGAGI in the germline V gene.

This chain connects TRBV4-3 to TRBJ2-6; D uncertain. V lost 0 bases, J lost 4 bases, and 7 bases lay in between. Germline loops: CDR1 LGHNA, CDR2 YSLEER. This CDR3 comprises 15 residues. The CDR3 spells CASSQDGVGANVLTF. Here the CDR3 DNA reads TGCGCCAGCAGCCAAGATGGGGTCGGGGCCAACGTCCTGACTTTC.

The chain links TRBV27 to TRBJ2-1; D is possibly TRBD2 (5 bases). This CDR3 contains 15 residues. Germline V lookup: CDR1 MNHEY, CDR2 SMNVEV (reference sequence). With 6 bases removed from V and 6 bases from J, the gap between germline ends came to 18 bases. The CDR3: CASRMTTHLINEQFF. CDR3 DNA sequence: TGTGCCAGCAGAATGACTACCCATTTAATCAATGAGCAGTTCTTC.

This rearrangement joins TRBV27 to TRBJ2-7; tentatively, D is TRBD2 (5 bases). The V end lost 6 bases, the J end lost 3 bases, and 15 bases lay between the germline ends. Looked up from germline, CDR1 is MNHEY and CDR2 is SMNVEV (reference sequence). The length of the CDR3 is 14 residues. The CDR3 spells CASRKSTGNYEQYF. Written as DNA, the CDR3 is TGTGCCAGCAGGAAATCGACGGGGAACTACGAGCAGTACTTC.

Worth noting for this clone: The same CDR3 also results from other DNA sequences found in this sample. The rearrangement uses TRBV20-1 and TRBJ1-1; D uncertain. V was pared by 3 bases and J by 0 bases, with 2 bases between. The V gene's germline CDR1 is DFQATT and CDR2 SNEGSKA (reference sequence). The CDR3 is made up of 11 amino acids. The CDR3 is CSARLNTEAFF. The CDR3 coding sequence is TGCAGTGCTAGGCTGAACACTGAAGCTTTCTTT.

The genes are TRBV6-5 and TRBJ1-5; TRBD1 might be the D (5 bases). V was clipped by 6 bases and J by 4 bases, with 10 bases between them. The CDR3 consists of 13 residues. Germline V gene data show CDR1 as MNHEY and CDR2 as SVGAGI. Here the CDR3 reads CASRGGGNQPQHF. As DNA, the CDR3 is TGTGCCAGCAGGGGGGGTGGGAATCAGCCCCAGCATTTT.

V gene TRBV4-1 combines with J gene TRBJ2-7, with D perhaps TRBD1 (6 bases). V gave up 0 bases and J gave up 0 bases, with 12 bases separating them. The V gene's germline CDR1 is MGHRA and CDR2 YSYEKL. The CDR3 extends over 16 amino acids. The CDR3 bases are TGCGCCAGCAGCCAAGATCGCGTAGGGGGCTCCTACGAGCAGTACTTC. Translating gives CASSQDRVGGSYEQYF.

This rearrangement joins TRBV18 to TRBJ2-5; no firm D call. In germline, CDR1 is KGHSH, CDR2 LQKENI. The CDR3 consists of 13 residues. V was shortened by 3 bases and J by 0 bases, with 5 bases between the two germline ends. This chain's CDR3 is CASSPWDQETQYF. DNA for the CDR3: TGTGCCAGCTCACCGTGGGACCAAGAGACCCAGTACTTC.

The V gene is TRBV10-3, the J gene TRBJ1-3; D is unresolved. V was shortened by 10 bases and J by 10 bases, with 23 bases between the two germline ends. Germline assignment: CDR1 ENHRY and CDR2 SYGVKD. CDR3 length: 14 residues. The CDR3 DNA reads TGTGCCACCGTCGCGGACGGTCGAATTTTGACCATATATTTT. This sequence encodes CATVADGRILTIYF.

The rearrangement joins TRBV3-1 (or the pseudogene TRBV3-2) to TRBJ2-2; a possible D gene is TRBD2 (5 bases). V lost 1 base and J lost 7, with 13 bases in between. The CDR3 consists of 15 residues. Looked up from germline, CDR1 is LGHDT and CDR2 is YNNKEL (reference sequence). CDR3 sequence reads: CASSQASRRHGELFF. As DNA, the CDR3 is TGTGCCAGCAGCCAAGCGTCCAGGAGGCACGGGGAGCTGTTTTTT.

As DNA, the CDR3 is TGTGCCAGCAGCTCAGCCGGGGGGACCTACGAGCAGTACTTC. The encoded protein is CASSSAGGTYEQYF. V is TRBV3-1 (or the pseudogene TRBV3-2) and J is TRBJ2-7; 7 nucleotides agree with TRBD2. Trimming at V came to 5 bases and at J to 2 bases, leaving 6 bases not matched to a gene. This CDR3 comprises 14 residues. Germline V CDR1 and CDR2: LGHDT, YNNKEL (reference sequence).

V usage is TRBV7-2 and J usage is TRBJ1-1, with D perhaps matching TRBD1 (6 bases). The V gene lost 5 bases and the J gene lost 8 bases, with 21 bases spanning the gap. The length of the CDR3 is 15 residues. Germline CDR1 and CDR2: SGHTA and FQGNSA. CDR3 sequence reads: CASSEPGTPFPEAFF. In nucleotides, the CDR3 is TGTGCCAGCAGCGAACCCGGGACACCGTTTCCCGAAGCTTTCTTT.

This clone was seen just once. This sample also contains other DNA sequences that code for the same CDR3. The chain couples TRBV3-1 (or the pseudogene TRBV3-2) to TRBJ2-5; unclear D gene. V lost 4 bases, J lost 1 base, and 4 bases lay in between. The CDR3 runs 12 residues. The V gene's germline CDR1 is LGHDT and CDR2 YNNKEL (reference sequence). The CDR3 bases are TGTGCCAGCAGCCTCCCCCAAGAGACCCAGTACTTC. Protein: CASSLPQETQYF.

This chain joins TRBV3-1 (or the pseudogene TRBV3-2) and TRBJ2-3; 9 positions agree with TRBD2. The ends lost 10 bases at V and 3 bases at J; junction bases unmatched: 11. The CDR3 totals 15 residues. Germline CDR1 LGHDT, CDR2 YNNKEL (reference sequence). The CDR3 is CAIQDSGGPTDTQYF. The CDR3 DNA reads as TGTGCCATCCAAGACAGCGGGGGGCCTACAGATACGCAGTATTTT.

The V gene is TRBV19, the J gene TRBJ1-2, with unresolved D. The CDR3 spans 13 residues. CDR1 is LNHDA, CDR2 SQIVND, per germline (reference sequence). Trimming stripped 6 bases from V and 5 bases from J, with 13 bases between. In nucleotides, the CDR3 is TGTGCCAGTAGGACGCCCGGGGAGTATGGCTACACCTTC. Amino acid sequence: CASRTPGEYGYTF. Combining the CDR3 with reference TRBV19 and TRBJ1-2 gives the whole variable domain DGGITQSPKYLFRKEGQNVTLSCEQNLNHDAMYWYRQDPGQGLRLIYYSQIVNDFQKGDIAEGYSVSREKKESFPLTVTSAQKNPTAFYLCASRTPGEYGYTFGSGTRLTVV.

The J gene is TRBJ1-2, the V gene TRBV2; possible D gene TRBD1, 6 bases. The CDR3 is 15 amino acids. V shed 6 bases and J shed 1 base, with 15 bases lying between them. Germline V lookup: CDR1 SNHLY, CDR2 FYNNEI. CDR3 residues: CASRSRQEYNYGYTF. CDR3 DNA: TGTGCCAGCAGAAGTCGACAGGAATATAACTATGGCTACACCTTC.

The chain carries TRBV30 and TRBJ2-5; the match to TRBD1 covers 10 bases. Germline V gene lookup returns CDR1 GTSNPN and CDR2 SVGIG (reference sequence). V was pared by 2 bases and J by 1 base, with 4 bases of the junction left unmatched. The length of the CDR3 is 15 residues. The CDR3, as DNA: TGTGCCTGGAGTCGGGACAGGGGACGCCAAGAGACCCAGTACTTC. Translated, it gives CAWSRDRGRQETQYF.

The chain recombines TRBV5-4 with TRBJ1-6; TRBD1 matches at 7 bases. The trim removed 0 bases at V and 6 bases at J, leaving 3 bases unmatched. This CDR3 is built from 15 residues. Germline assignment: CDR1 SGHNT and CDR2 YYREEE (reference sequence). The CDR3 DNA reads TGTGCCAGCAGCTTGGGGGGACAGATTAATTCACCCCTCCACTTT. This gives the protein CASSLGGQINSPLHF.

V gene TRBV3-1 (or the pseudogene TRBV3-2) combines with J gene TRBJ1-2; no clear D gene. Trimming pared 2 bases from V and 0 bases from J, leaving 13 bases between. The CDR3 has 16 amino acids. Germline V gene data show CDR1 as LGHDT and CDR2 as YNNKEL (reference sequence). The CDR3 region is CASSQLPSLTNYGYTF. The DNA of the CDR3 is TGTGCCAGCAGCCAATTGCCGTCCCTCACTAACTATGGCTACACCTTC.

In DNA, the CDR3 is TGTGCCAGCAGCGCCTCCCGGGACAGGGCCGGGGAGCTGTTTTTT. Translating it yields CASSASRDRAGELFF. The rearrangement joins TRBV5-4 to TRBJ2-2; 9 nucleotides line up with TRBD1. J gave up 6 bases and V 4 bases, and 7 bases lay outside the gene matches. Germline assignment: CDR1 SGHNT and CDR2 YYREEE (reference sequence). This CDR3 spans 15 amino acids.

The sample holds one count of this clone. The V gene is TRBV16, the J gene TRBJ2-4; 7 nucleotides line up with TRBD1. The CDR3 consists of 16 residues. Germline loops: CDR1 KGHSY, CDR2 FQNENV. Unmatched junction bases numbered 4, after V lost 0 bases and J lost 2 bases. The CDR3 DNA reads as TGTGCCAGCAGCCAATCGGCAGGGGGACCCAAAAACATTCAGTACTTC. The encoded protein is CASSQSAGGPKNIQYF.

The J gene is TRBJ2-2, the V gene TRBV12-3 or TRBV12-4, with unresolved D. The length of the CDR3 is 11 residues. V lost 2 bases, J lost 7 bases, and 2 bases lay in between. The CDR3 reads CASSLHGELFF. The DNA of the CDR3 is TGTGCCAGCAGTTTACACGGGGAGCTGTTTTTT.